This T cell receptor (beta chain) was recovered during a study of blood T cell repertoires in COVID-19. Across the whole study: Material from acute and convalescent COVID-19 was sourced from the United States, Italy and Spain. PBMCs, B-cell-depleted T cells, or T cells provided the cDNA or gDNA that made up the material.

As processed by the authors: Amplification from reference gene primers served as the basis for estimated nucleated cell counts. Here immunoSEQ multiplex PCR was the method, and the copy in TCRdb shows in-frame clones only, minus some. V and J calls and clone size are those listed in that table; D and trimming were worked out from the DNA. This sample has roughly 200,000 clones; just under 80% occur once, and the top ten carry 2.5% to 3.5%. The sequence came from a woman older than 75 with active or convalescent COVID-19. Sequenced sample: peripheral blood.

The CDR3 DNA sequence: TGTGCCAGCAGTTTAGGTCAGGTGAACACTGAAGCTTTCTTT. Its translation: CASSLGQVNTEAFF. J is TRBJ1-1 and V is TRBV27, with unresolved D. Germline CDR1 and CDR2: MNHEY and SMNVEV (reference sequence). This CDR3 spans 14 amino acids. The V end was cut by 2 bases, the J end by 0 bases, with 7 bases between.